This T cell receptor beta chain was identified in a study of OX40 agonist ivuxolimab in advanced cancers. Excluded were patients having autoimmune disease history or systemic immunosuppression. The sample holds one count of this clone. Repertoires were generated with immunoSEQ multiplex PCR, while TCRdb's copy carries only in-frame clones and drops some. The sample comprises 30,000 to 40,000 clones, 65% to 80% of which are singletons, and 14% to 15% rests with the top ten. V gave up 6 bases and J gave up 4 bases, with 4 bases separating them. The CDR3 extends over 11 amino acids. From germline, CDR1 is MNHNS and CDR2 SASEGT.

The rearrangement links TRBV6-1 to TRBJ2-1; D is undetermined. Material: CD4+ or CD8+ T cells sorted from blood, obtained in a trial of the OX40 agonist ivuxolimab. The sequence was obtained from an adult with an advanced solid tumor such as melanoma, head and neck, liver or kidney cancer. CDR3 in amino acids: CASSPYNEQFF. In DNA, the CDR3 is TGTGCCAGCAGCCCATACAATGAGCAGTTCTTC.